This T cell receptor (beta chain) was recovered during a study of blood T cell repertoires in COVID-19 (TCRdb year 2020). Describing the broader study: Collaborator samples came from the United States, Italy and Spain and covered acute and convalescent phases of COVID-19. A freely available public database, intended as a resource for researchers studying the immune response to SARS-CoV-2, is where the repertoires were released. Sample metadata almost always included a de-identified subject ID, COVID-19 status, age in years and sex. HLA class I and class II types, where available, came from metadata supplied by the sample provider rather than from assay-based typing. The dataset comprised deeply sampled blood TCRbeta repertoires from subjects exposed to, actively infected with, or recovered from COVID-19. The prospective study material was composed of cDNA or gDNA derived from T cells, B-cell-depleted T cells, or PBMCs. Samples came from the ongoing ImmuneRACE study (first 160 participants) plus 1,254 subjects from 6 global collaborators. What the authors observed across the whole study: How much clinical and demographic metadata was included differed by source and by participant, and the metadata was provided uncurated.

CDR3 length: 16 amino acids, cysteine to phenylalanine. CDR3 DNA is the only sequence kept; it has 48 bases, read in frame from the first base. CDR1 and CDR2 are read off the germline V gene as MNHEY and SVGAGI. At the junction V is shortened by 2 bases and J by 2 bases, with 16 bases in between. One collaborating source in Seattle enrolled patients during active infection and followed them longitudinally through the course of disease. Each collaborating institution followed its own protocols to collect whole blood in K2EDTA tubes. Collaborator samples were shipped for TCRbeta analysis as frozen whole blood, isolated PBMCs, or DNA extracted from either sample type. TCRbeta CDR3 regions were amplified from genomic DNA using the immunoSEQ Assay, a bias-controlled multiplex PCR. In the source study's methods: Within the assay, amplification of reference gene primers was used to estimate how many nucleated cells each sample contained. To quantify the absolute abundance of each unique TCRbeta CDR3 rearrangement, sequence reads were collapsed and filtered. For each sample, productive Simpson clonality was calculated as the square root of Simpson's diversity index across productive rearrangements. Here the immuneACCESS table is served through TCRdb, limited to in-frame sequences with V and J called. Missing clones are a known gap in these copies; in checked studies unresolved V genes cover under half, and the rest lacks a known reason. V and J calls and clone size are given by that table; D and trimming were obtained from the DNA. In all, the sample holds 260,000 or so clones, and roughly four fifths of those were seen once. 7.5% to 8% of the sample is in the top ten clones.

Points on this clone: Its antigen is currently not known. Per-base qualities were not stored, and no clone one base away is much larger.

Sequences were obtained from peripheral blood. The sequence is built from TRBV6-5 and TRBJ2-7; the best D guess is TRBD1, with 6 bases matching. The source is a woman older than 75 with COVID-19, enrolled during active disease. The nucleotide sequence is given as TGTGCCAGCAGTTACATTCAGGGGACCGGGCCCTACGAGCAGTACTTC. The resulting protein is CASSYIQGTGPYEQYF.